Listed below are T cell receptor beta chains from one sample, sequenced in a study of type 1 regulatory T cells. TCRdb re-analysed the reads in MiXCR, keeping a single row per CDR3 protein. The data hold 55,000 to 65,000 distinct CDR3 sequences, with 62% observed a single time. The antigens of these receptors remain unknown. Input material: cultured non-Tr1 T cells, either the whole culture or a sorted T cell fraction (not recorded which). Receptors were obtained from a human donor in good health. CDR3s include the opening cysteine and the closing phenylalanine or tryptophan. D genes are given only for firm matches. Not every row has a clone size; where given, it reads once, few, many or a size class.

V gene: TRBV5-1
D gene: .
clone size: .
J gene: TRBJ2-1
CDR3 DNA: TGCGCCAGCAGCTTTTCGGCACTGAATGAGCAGTTCTTC
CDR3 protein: CASSFSALNEQFF

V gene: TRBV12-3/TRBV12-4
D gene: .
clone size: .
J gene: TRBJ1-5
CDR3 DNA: TGTGCCAGCAGTTTCAGCAATCAGCCCCAGCATTTT
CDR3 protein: CASSFSNQPQHF

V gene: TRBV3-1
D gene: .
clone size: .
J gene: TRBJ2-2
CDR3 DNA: TGTGCCAGCAGCCCCCCGGGGTTCGCGAACACCGGGGAGCTGTTTTTT
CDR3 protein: CASSPPGFANTGELFF

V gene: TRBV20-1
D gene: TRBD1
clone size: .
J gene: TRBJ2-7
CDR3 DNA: TGCAGTGCCATGCTTGCTGGGACAGATGCCTACGAGCAGTACTTC
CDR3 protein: CSAMLAGTDAYEQYF

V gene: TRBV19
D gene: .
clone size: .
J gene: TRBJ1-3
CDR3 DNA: TGTGCCAGTTGGGCGGGTCGGAACACCATATATTTT
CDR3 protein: CASWAGRNTIYF

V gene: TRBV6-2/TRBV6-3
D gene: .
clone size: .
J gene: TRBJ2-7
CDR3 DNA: TGTGCCAGCAGTGGGATGGGGCACGAGCAGTACTTC
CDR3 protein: CASSGMGHEQYF

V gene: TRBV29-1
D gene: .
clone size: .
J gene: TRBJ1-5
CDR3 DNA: TGCAGCGTTGAAGACAGGGCCAATCAGCCCCAGCATTTT
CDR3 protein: CSVEDRANQPQHF

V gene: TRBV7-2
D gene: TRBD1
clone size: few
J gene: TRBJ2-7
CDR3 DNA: TGTGCCAGCAGCTTAATAGGACAGGGGAGAAGGCAGTACTTC
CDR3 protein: CASSLIGQGRRQYF

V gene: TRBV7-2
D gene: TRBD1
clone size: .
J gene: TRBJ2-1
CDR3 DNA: TGTGCCAGCAGCTTATATACAGGGGCAAATGAGCAGTTCTTC
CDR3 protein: CASSLYTGANEQFF

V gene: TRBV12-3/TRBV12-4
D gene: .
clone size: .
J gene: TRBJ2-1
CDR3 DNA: TGTGCCAGCAGTTCCCGGTCGACGGGACGGACTTACAATGAGCAGTTCTTC
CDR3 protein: CASSSRSTGRTYNEQFF

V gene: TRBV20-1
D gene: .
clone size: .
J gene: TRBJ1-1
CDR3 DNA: TGCAGTGCTCGGGCCGGGGTTTCCACTGAAGCTTTCTTT
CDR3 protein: CSARAGVSTEAFF

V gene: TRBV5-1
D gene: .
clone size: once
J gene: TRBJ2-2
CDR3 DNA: TGCGCCAGCACTTACTCTAGTACCACCGGGGAGCTGTTTTTT
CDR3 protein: CASTYSSTTGELFF

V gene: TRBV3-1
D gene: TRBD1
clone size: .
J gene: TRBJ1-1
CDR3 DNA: TGTGCCAGCAGCCTAGGGACAGGACCCACTGAAGCTTTCTTT
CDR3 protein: CASSLGTGPTEAFF

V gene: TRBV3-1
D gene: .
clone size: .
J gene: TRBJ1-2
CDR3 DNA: TGTGCCAGCAGCCAAGATCGGGAGTGGGGGTACTATGGCTACACCTTC
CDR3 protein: CASSQDREWGYYGYTF

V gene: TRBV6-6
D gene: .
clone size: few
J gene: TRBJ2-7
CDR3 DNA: TGTGCCAGCAGTTTTTCAAGCTTCGGACGCCAACATGGGCTCGAGCAGTACTTC
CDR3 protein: CASSFSSFGRQHGLEQYF

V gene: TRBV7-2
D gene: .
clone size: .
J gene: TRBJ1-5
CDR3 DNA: TGTGCCAGCAGCTTAAGTAAGGGGAATCAGCCCCAGCATTTT
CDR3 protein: CASSLSKGNQPQHF

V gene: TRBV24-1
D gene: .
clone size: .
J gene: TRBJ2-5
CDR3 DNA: TGTGCCACCAGTGGAGGACGGACAGGGAGGGAAGAGACCCAGTACTTC
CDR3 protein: CATSGGRTGREETQYF

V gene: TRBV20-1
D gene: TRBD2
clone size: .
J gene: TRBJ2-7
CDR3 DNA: TGCAGTGCTAGAGAAGCTCCGGGAGGATGGTTTAACGAGCAGTACTTC
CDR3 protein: CSAREAPGGWFNEQYF

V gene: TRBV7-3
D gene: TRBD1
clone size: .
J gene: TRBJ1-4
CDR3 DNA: TGTGCCAGCAGCTCTACAGGGGCCCCTAATGAAAAACTGTTTTTT
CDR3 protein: CASSSTGAPNEKLFF

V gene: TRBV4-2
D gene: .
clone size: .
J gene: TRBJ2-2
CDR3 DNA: TGTGCCAGCAGCCAAGATGGGCGGACGGGAGCGAACACCGGGGAGCTGTTTTTT
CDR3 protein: CASSQDGRTGANTGELFF

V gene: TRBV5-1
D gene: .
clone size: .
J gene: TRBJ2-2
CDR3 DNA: TGCGCCAGCAGAGGCGGGTCGAACACCGGGGAGCTGTTTTTT
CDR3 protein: CASRGGSNTGELFF

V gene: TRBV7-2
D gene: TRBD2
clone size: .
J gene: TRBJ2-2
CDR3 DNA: TGTGCCAGCGTTAAACTAGCGGTGAACACCGGGGAGCTGTTTTTT
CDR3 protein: CASVKLAVNTGELFF

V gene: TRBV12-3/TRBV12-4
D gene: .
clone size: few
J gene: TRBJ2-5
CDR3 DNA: TGTGCCAGCAGTTTCGGGCAGGAAGGGATAAGCGAGACCCAGTACTTC
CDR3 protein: CASSFGQEGISETQYF

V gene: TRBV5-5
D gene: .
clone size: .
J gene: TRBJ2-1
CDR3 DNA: TGTGCCAGCAGCTTAACGCTAGCATGGGGTTACAATGAGCAGTTCTTC
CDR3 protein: CASSLTLAWGYNEQFF

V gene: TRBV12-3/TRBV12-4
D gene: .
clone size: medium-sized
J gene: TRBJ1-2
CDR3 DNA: TGTGCCAGCAGTTCCTCGGATTATGGCTACACCTTC
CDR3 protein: CASSSSDYGYTF

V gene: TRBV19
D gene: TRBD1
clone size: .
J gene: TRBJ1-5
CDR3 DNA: TGTGCCAGTAGTATTTACAGGGGTCTCCAGCATTTT
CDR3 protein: CASSIYRGLQHF

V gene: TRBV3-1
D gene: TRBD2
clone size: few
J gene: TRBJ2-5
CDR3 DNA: TGTGCCAGCAGCCAAGATCGGTTAGCGGGAGAGACCCAGTACTTC
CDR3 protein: CASSQDRLAGETQYF

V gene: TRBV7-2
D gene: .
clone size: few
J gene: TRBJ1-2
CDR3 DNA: TGTGCCAGCAGCTTACATCTCGGACAGAAGGTGAATGGCTACACCTTC
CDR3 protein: CASSLHLGQKVNGYTF

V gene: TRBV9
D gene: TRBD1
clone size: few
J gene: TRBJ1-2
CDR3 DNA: TGTGCCAGCAGCCCCAACCCGGACAGGGTGTGGGGCTACACCTTC
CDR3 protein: CASSPNPDRVWGYTF

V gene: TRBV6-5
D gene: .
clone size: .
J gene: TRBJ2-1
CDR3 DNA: TGTGCCAGCAGTTACTCGACCTACGGTGACGCATGGAAAACTCCGCAGTTCTTC
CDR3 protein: CASSYSTYGDAWKTPQFF

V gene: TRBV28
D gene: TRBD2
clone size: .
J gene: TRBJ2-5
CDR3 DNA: TGTGCCAGCAAGGAAAGCGGGGGAGTGTGGCAAGAGACCCAGTACTTC
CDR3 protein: CASKESGGVWQETQYF

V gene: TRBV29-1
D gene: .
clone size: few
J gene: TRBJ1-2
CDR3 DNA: TGCAGCGTTCAGGGGCCCTATGGCTACACCTTC
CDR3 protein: CSVQGPYGYTF

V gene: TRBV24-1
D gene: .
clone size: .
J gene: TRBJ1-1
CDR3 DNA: TGTGCCACCAGTGATTCAGGGTTTGAAGCTTTCTTT
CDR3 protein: CATSDSGFEAFF

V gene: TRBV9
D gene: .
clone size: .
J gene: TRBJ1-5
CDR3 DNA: TGTGCCAGCAGCGCGCGGGAACACAATCAGCCCCAGCATTTT
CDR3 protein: CASSAREHNQPQHF

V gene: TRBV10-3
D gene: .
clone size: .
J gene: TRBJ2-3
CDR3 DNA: TGTGCCATCAGACAGGGAGGGGAAACAGATACGCAGTATTTT
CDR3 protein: CAIRQGGETDTQYF

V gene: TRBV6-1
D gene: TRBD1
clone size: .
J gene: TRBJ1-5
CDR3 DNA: TGTGCCAGCAGTGTAACGACAGGGTCGCAGGATTATCCCCAGCATTTT
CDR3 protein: CASSVTTGSQDYPQHF

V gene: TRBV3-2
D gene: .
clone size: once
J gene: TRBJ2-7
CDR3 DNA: TGTGCCAGCAGCCAAGGTGGGGTAGCGGTTTACGAGCAGTACTTC
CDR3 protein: CASSQGGVAVYEQYF

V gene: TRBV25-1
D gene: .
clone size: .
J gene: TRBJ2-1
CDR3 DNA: TGTGCCAGCAGTCTGGGGGGTTACAATGAGCAGTTCTTC
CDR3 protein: CASSLGGYNEQFF

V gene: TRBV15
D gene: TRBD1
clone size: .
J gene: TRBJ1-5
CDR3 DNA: TGTGCCACCAGAACCGCAGGGGGCAATAATCAGCCCCAGCATTTT
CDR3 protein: CATRTAGGNNQPQHF

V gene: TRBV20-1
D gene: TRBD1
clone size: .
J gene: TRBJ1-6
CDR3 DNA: TGCAGTGCCAAGCAAACCGGGACAGGGAATTCACCCCTCCACTTT
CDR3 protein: CSAKQTGTGNSPLHF

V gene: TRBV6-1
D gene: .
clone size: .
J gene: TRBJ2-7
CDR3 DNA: TGTGCCAGCAGAGACAGGAACTCCTACGAGCAGTACTTC
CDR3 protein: CASRDRNSYEQYF

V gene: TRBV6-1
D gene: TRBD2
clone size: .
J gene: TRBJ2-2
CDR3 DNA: TGTGCCAGCGGGGGGGGGAGAACGAACACCGGGGAGCTGTTTTTT
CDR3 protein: CASGGGRTNTGELFF

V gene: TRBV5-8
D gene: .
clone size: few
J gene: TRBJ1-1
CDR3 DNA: TGTGCCAGCAGCTTGGAGGCGTGGGGGCTGATGAACACTGAAGCTTTCTTT
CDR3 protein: CASSLEAWGLMNTEAFF

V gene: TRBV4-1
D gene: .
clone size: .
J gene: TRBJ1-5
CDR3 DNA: TGCGCCAGCAGCCAAGCGCCCCTGGCCCGCAATCAGCCCCAGCATTTT
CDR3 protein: CASSQAPLARNQPQHF

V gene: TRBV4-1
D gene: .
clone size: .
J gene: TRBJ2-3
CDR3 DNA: TGCGCCAGCACCGTTTCTGCGGGAAGCACAGATACGCAGTATTTT
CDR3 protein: CASTVSAGSTDTQYF

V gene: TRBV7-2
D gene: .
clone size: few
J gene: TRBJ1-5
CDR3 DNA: TGTGCCAGCAGCTTAGTAGTGTCGGGGGGTCAGCCCCAGCATTTT
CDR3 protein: CASSLVVSGGQPQHF

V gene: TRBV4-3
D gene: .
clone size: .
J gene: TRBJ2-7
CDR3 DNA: TGCGCCAGCAGCCCCAGAGAGGGGGCCTACGAGCAGTACTTC
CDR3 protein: CASSPREGAYEQYF

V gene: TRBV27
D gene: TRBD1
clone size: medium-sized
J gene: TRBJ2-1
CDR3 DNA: TGTGCCAGCAGTCAGGACAGGGGAGCGGGTGAGCAGTTCTTC
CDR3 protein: CASSQDRGAGEQFF

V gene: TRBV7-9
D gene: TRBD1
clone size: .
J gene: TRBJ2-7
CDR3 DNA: TGTGCCAGCAGTCGGCGGACAGGACCCTACGAGCAGTACTTC
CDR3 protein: CASSRRTGPYEQYF

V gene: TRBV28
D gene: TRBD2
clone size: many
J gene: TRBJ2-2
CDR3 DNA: TGTGCCAGCGGGACCCAGGCTAGCGGGGGAGCCGGGGAGCTGTTTTTT
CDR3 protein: CASGTQASGGAGELFF

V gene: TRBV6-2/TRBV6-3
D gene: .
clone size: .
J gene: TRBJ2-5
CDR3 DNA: TGTGCCAGCAGTGAGCCGGGGGGCGCTTACCAAGAGACCCAGTACTTC
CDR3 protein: CASSEPGGAYQETQYF

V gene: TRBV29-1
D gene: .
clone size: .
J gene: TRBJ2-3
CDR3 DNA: TGCAGCGTTGGTGCGGGGACCACAGATACGCAGTATTTT
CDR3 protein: CSVGAGTTDTQYF